Reported below is one TCR beta chain. The target of this receptor is not known. No quality values exist for individual bases; no much larger clone is one base distant. V drops 4 bases and J drops 5 bases, leaving 9 bases in between. Sequences LGHNA (CDR1) and YNFKEQ (CDR2) are obtained from the germline V gene. From the cysteine through the phenylalanine, the CDR3 covers 13 amino acids. Only CDR3 DNA is held: 39 bases, read in frame from base 1. This record comes from a study of blood T cell repertoires in COVID-19 (dated by TCRdb to the early 2020s). Concerning the study at large: Collaborator samples came from the United States, Italy and Spain and covered acute and convalescent phases of COVID-19. HLA class I and class II types, where available, came from metadata supplied by the sample provider rather than from assay-based typing. Subjects who had been exposed to COVID-19, were actively infected with it, or had recovered from it provided the deeply sampled blood TCRbeta repertoires that made up the dataset. Samples were obtained from the ongoing ImmuneRACE study (first 160 participants) and from about 1,300 subjects provided by 6 global collaborators. The prospective study material was composed of cDNA or gDNA derived from T cells, B-cell-depleted T cells, or PBMCs. The sample metadata nearly always contained a de-identified subject ID, COVID-19 status, age in years and sex. The repertoires were released in a freely available public database intended as a resource for research on the immune response to SARS-CoV-2.

TCRbeta CDR3 regions were amplified from genomic DNA using the immunoSEQ Assay, a bias-controlled multiplex PCR. Per the original workflow: The number of nucleated cells in each sample was estimated by amplification of reference gene primers within the assay. Sequence reads were collapsed and filtered to measure the absolute abundance of every unique TCRbeta CDR3 rearrangement. For each sample, productive Simpson clonality was calculated as the square root of Simpson's diversity index over productive rearrangements. Held by TCRdb, this immuneACCESS table contains in-frame sequences only and omits some clones. Under half of the omission traces to an unresolved V gene where checked; the cause of the rest is unknown. The V and J calls and clone size come from that table; D and trimming were worked out from the DNA. This sample has over 200,000 clones in its table, and roughly 88% of those were observed once. 1.5% to 2% of the sample comes from the top ten.

Here is what the overall study found, with its caveats: The amount of clinical and demographic metadata varied by source and participant and was provided uncurated.

In the prospective study, participants were about 18 to 100 years old, resided in approximately 25 geographic areas of the United States, and were enrolled through a virtual design. To assign participants to cohorts, the prospective study relied on clinical history that participants themselves reported in a screening survey and a study questionnaire. For ImmuneRACE Cohort 3, a participant was defined as recovered based on two consecutive negative NP/OP PCR tests, clearance by a healthcare professional, or resolution of symptoms. In the prospective study, mobile phlebotomists collected whole blood, serum and a nasopharyngeal or oropharyngeal swab from each participant. Over a roughly 2-month period, participants in the prospective study had the option of providing additional blood draws and questionnaires. Prospective study blood samples were shipped either frozen or at room temperature before DNA extraction.

The sequence was obtained from a woman aged 45-65 years who had recovered from COVID-19. Sequenced input: PBMCs or T cells enriched from blood (not recorded which). The sequence links TRBV4-2 to TRBJ1-5; the D gene lacks a confident call. CDR3 region: CASSPRSYQPQHF. At the DNA level, the sequence is TGTGCCAGCAGCCCACGGTCTTATCAGCCCCAGCATTTT.